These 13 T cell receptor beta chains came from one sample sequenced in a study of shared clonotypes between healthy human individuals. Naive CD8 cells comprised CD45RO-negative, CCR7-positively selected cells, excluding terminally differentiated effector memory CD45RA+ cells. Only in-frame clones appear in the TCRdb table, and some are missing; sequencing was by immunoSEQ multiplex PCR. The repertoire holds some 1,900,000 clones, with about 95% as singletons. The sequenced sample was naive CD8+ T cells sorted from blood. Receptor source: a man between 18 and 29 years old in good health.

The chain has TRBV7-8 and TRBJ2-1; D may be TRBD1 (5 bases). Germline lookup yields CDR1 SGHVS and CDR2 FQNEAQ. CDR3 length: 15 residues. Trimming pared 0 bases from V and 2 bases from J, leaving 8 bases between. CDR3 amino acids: CASSLAGRAYNEQFF. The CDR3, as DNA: TGTGCCAGCAGCTTAGCGGGGCGCGCCTACAATGAGCAGTTCTTC. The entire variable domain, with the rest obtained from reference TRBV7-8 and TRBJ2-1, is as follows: GAGVSQSPRYKVAKRGQDVALRCDPISGHVSLFWYQQALGQGPEFLTYFQNEAQLDKSGLPSDRFFAERPEGSVSTLKIQRTQQEDSAVYLCASSLAGRAYNEQFFGPGTRLTVL.

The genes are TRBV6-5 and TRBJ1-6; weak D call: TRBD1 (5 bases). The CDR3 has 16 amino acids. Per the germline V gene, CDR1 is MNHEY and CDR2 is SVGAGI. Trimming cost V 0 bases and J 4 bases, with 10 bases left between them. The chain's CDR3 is CASSYSTWGYNSPLHF. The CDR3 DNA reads TGTGCCAGCAGTTACTCGACTTGGGGGTATAATTCACCCCTCCACTTT.

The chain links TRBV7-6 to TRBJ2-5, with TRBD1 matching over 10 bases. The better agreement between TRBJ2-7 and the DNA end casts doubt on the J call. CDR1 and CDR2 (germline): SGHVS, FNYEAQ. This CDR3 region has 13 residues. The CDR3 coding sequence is TGTGCCAGCAGCCGGGACAGGGGAGACGAGCAGTACTTC. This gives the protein CASSRDRGDEQYF.

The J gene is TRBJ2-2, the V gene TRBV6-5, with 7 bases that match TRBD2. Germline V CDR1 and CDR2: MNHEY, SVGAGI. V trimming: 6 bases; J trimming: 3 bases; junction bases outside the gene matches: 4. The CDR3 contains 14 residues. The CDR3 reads CASSERDYTGELFF. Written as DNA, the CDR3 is TGTGCCAGCAGCGAGCGGGATTACACCGGGGAGCTGTTTTTT.

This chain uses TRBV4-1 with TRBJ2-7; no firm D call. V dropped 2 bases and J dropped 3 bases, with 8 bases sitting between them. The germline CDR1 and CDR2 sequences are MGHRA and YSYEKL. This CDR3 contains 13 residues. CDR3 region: CASSQLLGYEQYF. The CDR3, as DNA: TGCGCCAGCAGCCAACTGCTGGGCTACGAGCAGTACTTC.

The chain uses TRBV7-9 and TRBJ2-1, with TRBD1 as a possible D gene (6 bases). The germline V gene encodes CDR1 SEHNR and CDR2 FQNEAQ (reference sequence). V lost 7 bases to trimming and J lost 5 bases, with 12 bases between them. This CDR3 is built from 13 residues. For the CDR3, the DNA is TGTGCCAGCACTAACAGGGTTCACAATGAGCAGTTCTTC. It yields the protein CASTNRVHNEQFF.

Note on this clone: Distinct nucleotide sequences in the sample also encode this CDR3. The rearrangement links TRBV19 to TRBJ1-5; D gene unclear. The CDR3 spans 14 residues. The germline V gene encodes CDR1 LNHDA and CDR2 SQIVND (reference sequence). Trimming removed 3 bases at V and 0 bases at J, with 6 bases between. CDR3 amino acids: CASSIRDSNQPQHF. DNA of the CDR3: TGTGCCAGTAGTATTAGAGATAGCAATCAGCCCCAGCATTTT.

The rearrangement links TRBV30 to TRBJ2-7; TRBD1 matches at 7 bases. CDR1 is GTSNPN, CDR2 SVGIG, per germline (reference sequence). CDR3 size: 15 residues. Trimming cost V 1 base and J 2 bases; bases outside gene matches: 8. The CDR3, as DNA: TGTGCCTGGAGTGGGGGACAGTCGAACCCCTACGAGCAGTACTTC. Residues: CAWSGGQSNPYEQYF.

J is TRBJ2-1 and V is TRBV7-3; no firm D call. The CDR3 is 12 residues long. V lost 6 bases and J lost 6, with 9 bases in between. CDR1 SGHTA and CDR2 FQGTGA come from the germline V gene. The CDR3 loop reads CASRSELNEQFF. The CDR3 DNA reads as TGTGCCAGCAGGTCAGAACTCAATGAGCAGTTCTTC.

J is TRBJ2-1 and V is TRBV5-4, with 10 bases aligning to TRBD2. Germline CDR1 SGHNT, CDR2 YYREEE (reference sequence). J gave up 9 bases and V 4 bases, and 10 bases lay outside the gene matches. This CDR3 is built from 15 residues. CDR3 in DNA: TGTGCCAGCAGCGGGGCCCTAGCGGGAGCTGGTGAGCAGTTCTTC. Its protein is CASSGALAGAGEQFF.

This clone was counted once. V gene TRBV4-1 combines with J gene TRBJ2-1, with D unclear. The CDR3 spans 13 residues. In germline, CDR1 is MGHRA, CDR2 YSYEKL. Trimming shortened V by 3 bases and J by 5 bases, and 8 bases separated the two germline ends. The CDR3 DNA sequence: TGCGCCAGCAGCCAGGCTGACGACAATGAGCAGTTCTTC. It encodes CASSQADDNEQFF.

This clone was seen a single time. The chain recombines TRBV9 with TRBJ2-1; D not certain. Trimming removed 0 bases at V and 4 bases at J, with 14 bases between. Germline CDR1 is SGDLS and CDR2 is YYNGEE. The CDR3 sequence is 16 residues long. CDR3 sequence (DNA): TGTGCCAGCAGCGTAGGGTCGGACCCCCCTTACAATGAGCAGTTCTTC. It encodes CASSVGSDPPYNEQFF.

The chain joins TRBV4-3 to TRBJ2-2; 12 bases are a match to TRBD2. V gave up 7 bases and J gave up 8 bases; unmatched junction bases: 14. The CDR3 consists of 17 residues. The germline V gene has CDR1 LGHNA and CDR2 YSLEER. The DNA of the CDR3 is TGCGCCAGCACTCCTTCCGGAACTAGCGGGGGGCTGGGGGAGCTGTTTTTT. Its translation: CASTPSGTSGGLGELFF.